These 3 T cell receptor beta chains were all obtained from the same sample, sequenced in a study of shared clonotypes between healthy human individuals. Clones were sequenced by immunoSEQ multiplex PCR, and TCRdb holds only the in-frame ones, with some missing. The repertoire consists of some 2,000,000 clones, with approximately 95% occurring once and the leading ten covering 0.1% to 0.15%. Sequencing was performed on naive CD4+ T cells sorted from blood. Stated subset: CD45RA+ positively selected. Source of these receptors: a man aged 18 to 35 in good health.

On this clone: Other DNA sequences within the sample encode an identical CDR3. The chain employs TRBV2 and TRBJ2-1; possibly TRBD1 for D (5 bases). CDR3 size: 14 residues. Trimming shortened V by 2 bases and J by 4 bases, and 9 bases separated the two germline ends. Germline assignment: CDR1 SNHLY and CDR2 FYNNEI. In nucleotides, the CDR3 is TGTGCCAGCAGTGAAAGGGGCAGTTACAATGAGCAGTTCTTC. This codes for CASSERGSYNEQFF.

V gene TRBV10-3 combines with J gene TRBJ2-3; D might be TRBD2 (5 bases). The CDR3 is 13 residues long. Trimming cost V 0 bases and J 10 bases, with 11 bases left between them. Germline V lookup: CDR1 ENHRY, CDR2 SYGVKD. CDR3 loop: CAISESVGSAQYF. The DNA for the CDR3 is TGTGCCATCAGTGAGTCGGTGGGGAGTGCGCAGTATTTT.

The chain carries TRBV5-1 and TRBJ2-7, with D perhaps matching TRBD1 (5 bases). V was pared by 0 bases and J by 4 bases, with 14 bases between. The CDR3 covers 15 residues. Germline V gene lookup returns CDR1 SGHRS and CDR2 YFSETQ. DNA for the CDR3: TGCGCCAGCAGCTTGGAGCCAGGGCTACAGTACGAGCAGTACTTC. Amino acids: CASSLEPGLQYEQYF.